One and the same sample provided the 7 T cell receptor beta chains below, sequenced in a study of identical twins. Each CDR3 protein is one row after TCRdb ran MiXCR on the 5' RACE reads. Here the sample spans 200,000 to 250,000 distinct CDR3 sequences, roughly 7.5% being singletons. These data were likewise used in another study, on yellow fever vaccine responses in identical twins.

Sequenced material: memory (CD45RO+) T cells sorted from blood. The receptors stem from a woman between 18 and 29 years old in good health.

J is TRBJ2-2 and V is TRBV7-2, with 10 bases identical to TRBD2. The V gene end was trimmed by 2 bases and the J gene end by 3 bases; junction bases not matched to a gene: 6. Per germline, CDR1 SGHTA and CDR2 FQGNSA. This CDR3 spans 17 amino acids. CDR3 nucleotide sequence: TGTGCCAGCAGCTTACTAGCGGGAGTGGGCCACACCGGGGAGCTGTTTTTT. Protein product: CASSLLAGVGHTGELFF.

The rearrangement joins TRBV3-1 to TRBJ2-3; D not resolved. This CDR3 comprises 13 residues. Per the germline V gene, CDR1 is LGHDT and CDR2 is YNNKEL (reference sequence). Trimming shortened V by 3 bases and J by 6 bases, and 10 bases separated the two germline ends. CDR3: CASSHPNRDTQYF. DNA for the CDR3: TGTGCCAGCAGCCACCCCAACCGGGATACGCAGTATTTT.

Relative to its sample, this clonotype is medium-sized. This sequence joins TRBV5-1 and TRBJ2-1; weak D call: TRBD1 (5 bases). Germline V lookup: CDR1 SGHRS, CDR2 YFSETQ. Trimming left V 2 bases short and J 3 bases short, with 15 bases between. The CDR3 totals 16 residues. The CDR3 region is CASSFRQSLYYNEQFF. Written as DNA, the CDR3 is TGCGCCAGCAGCTTCAGACAGTCCCTCTACTACAATGAGCAGTTCTTC.

This clonotype turned up a few times. The chain combines TRBV7-9 with TRBJ2-5; TRBD2 aligns across 10 bases. Unmatched junction bases numbered 8, after V lost 5 bases and J lost 2 bases. This CDR3 spans 16 amino acids. Germline V gene data show CDR1 as SEHNR and CDR2 as FQNEAQ (reference sequence). The CDR3 is CASSPIRTSGQETQYF. The CDR3 DNA sequence: TGTGCCAGCAGCCCAATTAGGACTAGCGGTCAAGAGACCCAGTACTTC.

The CDR3 DNA follows: TGCGCCAGCAGCCAAGAAACTAGGGACTTGGCGCAGTATTTT. Translating gives CASSQETRDLAQYF. The chain combines TRBV4-3 with TRBJ2-3; D might be TRBD2 (6 bases). The CDR3 runs 14 residues. V was clipped by 0 bases and J by 10 bases, with 14 bases between them. CDR1 and CDR2 (germline): LGHNA, YSLEER.

This clonotype was seen at least ten times. The V gene is TRBV7-6, the J gene TRBJ1-1; D remains unclear. The germline CDR1 and CDR2 sequences are SGHVS and FNYEAQ. The CDR3 has 14 residues. The V gene lost 1 base and the J gene lost 4 bases, with 10 bases spanning the gap. CDR3 DNA: TGTGCCAGCAGCTTAGATCAGGTGGGCACTGAAGCTTTCTTT. Encoded protein: CASSLDQVGTEAFF.

In its sample, this clonotype was seen many times. The V gene is TRBV27, the J gene TRBJ1-3, with a tentative D call TRBD1 (6 bases). The CDR3 sequence is 15 residues long. In germline, CDR1 is MNHEY, CDR2 SMNVEV (reference sequence). Trimming stripped 3 bases from V and 1 base from J, with 10 bases between. The CDR3 reads CASSFRGGSGNTIYF. The CDR3 DNA reads TGTGCCAGCAGTTTTAGGGGGGGTTCTGGAAACACCATATATTTT.